These 3 T cell receptor beta chains were sequenced from one sample in a study of blood T cell repertoires in COVID-19. Some clones are missing from TCRdb's copy, which holds only in-frame ones; the method was immunoSEQ multiplex PCR. The profile shows over 350,000 clones, 85% to 90% of them singletons. The sample consisted of PBMCs or T cells enriched from blood (not recorded which). All receptors come from a woman aged 18-29 years who had recovered from COVID-19.

The rearrangement links TRBV3-1 (or the pseudogene TRBV3-2) to TRBJ2-5, with 11 bases identical to TRBD2. Germline V lookup: CDR1 LGHDT, CDR2 YNNKEL (reference sequence). The CDR3 is made up of 17 amino acids. V lost 2 bases, J lost 5 bases, and 10 bases stayed unmatched. CDR3 coding DNA: TGTGCCAGCAGCCAACGATATAGCGGGGGGGCCGCCGAGACCCAGTACTTC. Translation gives CASSQRYSGGAAETQYF.

The V gene is TRBV10-3, the J gene TRBJ1-1; weak D call: TRBD1 (5 bases). Trimming shortened V by 4 bases and J by 6 bases, and 12 bases separated the two germline ends. The CDR3 has 13 amino acids. The germline V gene has CDR1 ENHRY and CDR2 SYGVKD. CDR3 in DNA: TGTGCCATCAGTGGGGGCCAGGGCGCTGAAGCTTTCTTT. As protein: CAISGGQGAEAFF.

The chain links TRBV7-2 to TRBJ2-7; tentative D call: TRBD2 (6 bases). CDR3 length equals 16 residues. Between the trimmed V and J ends, which lost 4 bases and 1 base, there was a span of 17 bases. Germline V gives CDR1 SGHTA, CDR2 FQGNSA. The CDR3 loop is CASSWNPGLASYEQYF. CDR3 nucleotide sequence: TGTGCCAGCAGCTGGAATCCGGGACTCGCGTCCTACGAGCAGTACTTC.